The clone carrying this T cell receptor beta chain was detected a few times. Antigen unknown. In each case, RNA was isolated and then reverse transcribed into cDNA as the sequencing template. TCRdb's copy holds only in-frame clones and misses some; the assay was immunoSEQ multiplex PCR. The sample lists 50,000 to 70,000 clones, 40% to 50% occurring once. The sample originates from a study of CD8+ T cells in alopecia areata. Study findings and constraints: Scalp specimens additionally yield sequences from normal skin's resident alphabeta T cells.

This CDR3 is 16 amino acids long. The germline V gene has CDR1 SQVTM and CDR2 ANQGSEA. Trimming stripped 0 bases from V and 2 bases from J, with 14 bases between. From alopecia areata patients, lesional scalp punch biopsies and peripheral blood were collected. The chain combines TRBV29-1 with TRBJ2-1; no definite D call. The sequence derives from a human donor with alopecia areata. What was sequenced was NKG2D-low CD8+ T cells sorted from blood. In nucleotides, the CDR3 is TGCAGCGTTGAAGATCAAGAGAAAGGAGCCTACAATGAGCAGTTCTTC. As protein: CSVEDQEKGAYNEQFF.